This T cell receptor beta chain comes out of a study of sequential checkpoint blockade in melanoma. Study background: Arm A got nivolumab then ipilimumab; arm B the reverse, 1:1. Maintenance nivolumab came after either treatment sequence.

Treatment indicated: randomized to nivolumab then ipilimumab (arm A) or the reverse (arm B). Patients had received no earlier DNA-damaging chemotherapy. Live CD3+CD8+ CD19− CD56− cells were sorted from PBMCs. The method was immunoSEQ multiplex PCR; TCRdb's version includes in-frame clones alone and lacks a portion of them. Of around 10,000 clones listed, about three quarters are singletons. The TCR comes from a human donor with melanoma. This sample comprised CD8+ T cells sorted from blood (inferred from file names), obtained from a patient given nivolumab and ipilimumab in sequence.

CDR3 loop: CASSGGQGYGYTF. Here the CDR3 DNA reads TGTGCCAGCAGCGGGGGACAGGGCTATGGCTACACCTTC. This chain links TRBV9 with TRBJ1-2; 9 bases align to TRBD1. V trimming: 3 bases; J trimming: 4 bases; junction bases outside the gene matches: 1. The CDR3 length is 13 residues. Per the germline V gene, CDR1 is SGDLS and CDR2 is YYNGEE.